These 23 T cell receptor beta chains share one sample of origin, sequenced in a study of blood T cell repertoires in COVID-19. Sequencing used immunoSEQ multiplex PCR; TCRdb keeps in-frame clones, though not all of them. The repertoire holds 82,000 or so clones, with more than 85% as singletons. The sequenced material came from PBMCs or T cells enriched from blood (not recorded which). These receptor sequences come from a woman aged 45-60 years with acute COVID-19.

This clone was detected a few times. The genes are TRBV7-9 and TRBJ2-1; possibly TRBD2 for D (6 bases). V was shortened by 4 bases and J by 7 bases, with 14 bases between the two germline ends. The CDR3 covers 14 residues. From germline, CDR1 is SEHNR and CDR2 FQNEAQ (reference sequence). The CDR3: CASSSGGPWNEQFF. The CDR3, as DNA: TGTGCCAGCAGCTCCGGAGGGCCGTGGAATGAGCAGTTCTTC.

This chain links TRBV7-2 with TRBJ1-2; D gene uncertain. V was cut by 3 bases and J by 5 bases, with 7 bases left in between. The CDR3 runs to 12 residues. Germline CDR1 is SGHTA and CDR2 is FQGNSA. The CDR3 spells CASSLGGYGYTF. CDR3 DNA: TGTGCCAGCAGCTTGGGAGGTTATGGCTACACCTTC.

The chain couples TRBV9 to TRBJ1-1; tentative D call: TRBD1 (5 bases). The V and J ends lost 4 bases and 1 base respectively, with 14 bases between them. Per germline, CDR1 SGDLS and CDR2 YYNGEE. The CDR3 covers 15 residues. CDR3 region: CASSPQGLQNTEAFF. The CDR3 DNA reads as TGTGCCAGCAGCCCCCAGGGTCTACAGAACACTGAAGCTTTCTTT.

A few counts support this clone. The rearrangement joins TRBV9 to TRBJ1-1, with D maybe TRBD1 (5 bases). The CDR3 extends over 12 amino acids. V shed 3 bases and J shed 2 bases, with 5 bases lying between them. CDR1 is SGDLS, CDR2 YYNGEE, per germline. Here the CDR3 reads CASSGTNTEAFF. CDR3 nucleotides: TGTGCCAGCAGCGGGACAAACACTGAAGCTTTCTTT.

The chain uses TRBV7-2 and TRBJ1-5; 10 positions match TRBD1. Looked up from germline, CDR1 is SGHTA and CDR2 is FQGNSA. After removal of 2 bases from V and 4 bases from J, the junction contained 2 bases not matched to a gene. The CDR3 totals 15 residues. CDR3 nucleotide sequence: TGTGCCAGCAGCTTAACGGGACAGGGGAATCAGCCCCAGCATTTT. This translates into CASSLTGQGNQPQHF. The full variable domain, in which reference TRBV7-2 and TRBJ1-5 provide the parts outside the CDR3, is GAGVSQSPSNKVTEKGKDVELRCDPISGHTALYWYRQSLGQGLEFLIYFQGNSAPDKSGLPSDRFSAERTGGSVSTLTIQRTQQEDSAVYLCASSLTGQGNQPQHFGDGTRLSIL.

The chain uses TRBV27 and TRBJ1-4; tentative D call: TRBD1 (5 bases). Deletions cut 5 bases from V and 5 bases from J, with 12 bases between. The germline CDR1 and CDR2 sequences are MNHEY and SMNVEV (reference sequence). The CDR3 has 14 residues. CDR3 DNA sequence: TGTGCCAGCAGTGCCGGGGGGTGGAATGAAAAACTGTTTTTT. Its protein is CASSAGGWNEKLFF.

The gene calls are TRBV6-4 and TRBJ2-2; D possibly corresponds to TRBD2 (5 bases). The germline V and J ends were trimmed by 6 bases and 5 bases, with 16 bases remaining between them. This CDR3 comprises 15 residues. Germline assignment: CDR1 MRHNA and CDR2 SNTAGT. CDR3 sequence (DNA): TGTGCCAGCAGAGTTGGCGGGCTCCGTACCGGGGAGCTGTTTTTT. Its translation is CASRVGGLRTGELFF.

The J gene is TRBJ1-1, the V gene TRBV3-1 (or the pseudogene TRBV3-2); tentative D call: TRBD1 (6 bases). Trimming took 2 bases from V and 1 from J, leaving 8 bases between them. The CDR3 is 14 amino acids. CDR1 LGHDT and CDR2 YNNKEL come from the germline V gene (reference sequence). This CDR3 is CASSQQGWNTEAFF. CDR3 coding DNA: TGTGCCAGCAGCCAACAGGGGTGGAACACTGAAGCTTTCTTT.

The chain recombines TRBV11-2 with TRBJ2-1; tentative D call: TRBD2 (6 bases). Trimming cost V 2 bases and J 7 bases, with 9 bases left between them. CDR3 length: 13 amino acids. Germline V gene sequence: CDR1 SGHAT, CDR2 FQNNGV. The CDR3 DNA reads TGTGCCAGCAGCTTATGGGGGAGGAATGAGCAGTTCTTC. Translated, it gives CASSLWGRNEQFF.

The CDR3 bases are TGTGCCAGTAGTATTCCTCATAATTCACCCCTCCACTTT. Protein product: CASSIPHNSPLHF. The chain joins TRBV19 to TRBJ1-6; D gene uncertain. The CDR3 extends over 13 amino acids. Germline loops: CDR1 LNHDA, CDR2 SQIVND (reference sequence). V lost 3 bases, J lost 5 bases, and 5 bases lay in between. Full variable domain (rest looked up from reference TRBV19 and TRBJ1-6): DGGITQSPKYLFRKEGQNVTLSCEQNLNHDAMYWYRQDPGQGLRLIYYSQIVNDFQKGDIAEGYSVSREKKESFPLTVTSAQKNPTAFYLCASSIPHNSPLHFGNGTRLTVT.

This rearrangement joins TRBV6-2 or TRBV6-3 to TRBJ2-3; D remains ambiguous. V was shortened by 1 base and J by 5 bases, with 13 bases between the two germline ends. Germline values: CDR1 MNHEY, CDR2 SVGEGT. The CDR3 consists of 15 residues. Here the CDR3 reads CASSYFSAAVDTQYF. The CDR3 DNA reads TGTGCCAGCAGTTACTTCAGCGCCGCAGTAGATACGCAGTATTTT.

This clone has only one observation. The chain links TRBV24-1 to TRBJ1-2; TRBD1 aligns across 9 bases. With V trimmed by 3 bases and J by 7 bases, 8 bases remained unmatched. Looked up from germline, CDR1 is KGHDR and CDR2 is SFDVKD. CDR3 length: 15 residues. The CDR3 sequence is CATSDPPGQGFGYTF. The CDR3 DNA follows: TGTGCCACCAGTGATCCCCCGGGACAGGGCTTTGGCTACACCTTC.

The table lists this clone with a count of one. This rearrangement joins TRBV4-3 to TRBJ2-7; a possible D gene is TRBD1 (5 bases). The CDR3 contains 14 residues. V was pared by 0 bases and J by 5 bases, with 11 bases between. CDR1 LGHNA and CDR2 YSLEER come from the germline V gene. The chain's CDR3 is CASSQDSGWDEQYF. The CDR3 bases are TGCGCCAGCAGCCAAGATTCAGGGTGGGACGAGCAGTACTTC.

The V gene is TRBV10-2, the J gene TRBJ2-3, with a weak D call TRBD1 (6 bases). Per the germline V gene, CDR1 is WSHSY and CDR2 is SAAADI. The CDR3 sequence is 14 residues long. Trimming stripped 6 bases from V and 4 bases from J, with 14 bases between. The chain's CDR3 is CASRIRRQADTQYF. CDR3 bases: TGCGCCAGCAGGATACGCCGACAGGCAGATACGCAGTATTTT.

The chain has TRBV7-2 and TRBJ1-2; D unresolved. Trimming took off 2 bases at V and 3 bases at J, with 13 bases between the two ends. The CDR3 length is 15 residues. Germline V gene sequence: CDR1 SGHTA, CDR2 FQGNSA. CDR3 nucleotide sequence: TGTGCCAGCAGCTTAAGTTCTGACTTTGACTATGGCTACACCTTC. Its protein product is CASSLSSDFDYGYTF.

The genes are TRBV14 and TRBJ2-2; perhaps TRBD1 as D (6 bases). The germline V and J ends were trimmed by 0 bases and 1 base, with 12 bases remaining between them. This CDR3 is 17 amino acids long. CDR1 is SGHDN, CDR2 FVKESK, per germline. CDR3 in DNA: TGTGCCAGCAGCCAAGATGGCAGGGGTAGGAACACCGGGGAGCTGTTTTTT. It encodes CASSQDGRGRNTGELFF.

The V call is TRBV11-2, the J call TRBJ1-2, with 8 bases identical to TRBD1. J gave up 3 bases and V 5 bases, and 2 bases lay outside the gene matches. This CDR3 has 13 residues. Germline V CDR1 and CDR2: SGHAT, FQNNGV. The CDR3 protein is CASSPGQDYGYTF. In DNA form, the CDR3 reads TGTGCCAGCAGCCCGGGACAGGACTATGGCTACACCTTC.

V and J are TRBV4-2 and TRBJ2-6, with D perhaps matching TRBD2 (5 bases). The germline gives CDR1 LGHNA, CDR2 YNFKEQ. CDR3 length: 14 residues. V was shortened by 4 bases and J by 4 bases, with 8 bases between the two germline ends. This CDR3 reads CASSPSGGANVLTF. The CDR3 nucleotides are TGTGCCAGCAGCCCCTCGGGGGGGGCCAACGTCCTGACTTTC.

This clone was detected only once. The chain employs TRBV18 and TRBJ2-2; D is possibly TRBD2 (6 bases). Germline V gene sequence: CDR1 KGHSH, CDR2 LQKENI. V was pared by 2 bases and J by 3 bases, with 7 bases between. CDR3 length equals 14 residues. Written as DNA, the CDR3 is TGTGCCAGCTCACCAGGGGAGGACACCGGGGAGCTGTTTTTT. Translating gives CASSPGEDTGELFF.

The chain combines TRBV19 with TRBJ1-4; maybe TRBD1 (6 bases). The CDR3 is 16 amino acids. Trimming shortened V by 5 bases and J by 0 bases, and 13 bases separated the two germline ends. Looked up from germline, CDR1 is LNHDA and CDR2 is SQIVND (reference sequence). The CDR3 DNA sequence: TGTGCCAGTAGTTCTCCGACAGGTACAACTAATGAAAAACTGTTTTTT. Its protein is CASSSPTGTTNEKLFF. Full variable domain (outside the CDR3, taken from reference TRBV19 and TRBJ1-4): DGGITQSPKYLFRKEGQNVTLSCEQNLNHDAMYWYRQDPGQGLRLIYYSQIVNDFQKGDIAEGYSVSREKKESFPLTVTSAQKNPTAFYLCASSSPTGTTNEKLFFGSGTQLSVL.

This chain uses TRBV19 with TRBJ1-3; no firm D call. CDR1 is LNHDA and CDR2 is SQIVND in the germline V gene (reference sequence). This CDR3 region has 14 residues. Trimming stripped 3 bases from V and 2 bases from J, with 8 bases between. The CDR3 loop is CASSMRQTGNTIYF. The CDR3 DNA is TGTGCCAGTAGTATGAGGCAGACTGGAAACACCATATATTTT.

V gene TRBV19 combines with J gene TRBJ2-3, with D unclear. CDR1 LNHDA and CDR2 SQIVND come from the germline V gene (reference sequence). The CDR3 extends over 11 amino acids. V lost 3 bases to trimming and J lost 5 bases, with 3 bases between them. CDR3 protein: CASSIGDTQYF. The CDR3 coding sequence is TGTGCCAGTAGTATCGGAGATACGCAGTATTTT.

The V gene is TRBV5-8, the J gene TRBJ1-1; D unresolved. The CDR3 is 15 residues long. Trimming cost V 1 base and J 1 base, with 11 bases left between them. In germline, CDR1 is SGHTS, CDR2 YDEGEE. CDR3: CASSLTNGQNTEAFF. The CDR3 DNA follows: TGTGCCAGCAGCTTGACTAATGGCCAGAACACTGAAGCTTTCTTT. Variable domain in full (rest from reference TRBV5-8 and TRBJ1-1): EAGVTQSPTHLIKTRGQQATLRCSPISGHTSVYWYQQALGLGLQFLLWYDEGEERNRGNFPPRFSGRQFPNYSSELNVNALELEDSALYLCASSLTNGQNTEAFFGQGTRLTVV.